These T cell receptor beta chains were read from a single sample in a study of CXCR3-negative and CXCR3-positive naive CD8 T cells. TCRdb re-called the 5' RACE reads, yielding one record per CDR3 amino acid sequence without DNA. In total, the table holds approximately 100,000 distinct CDR3 sequences. The specimen was naive CXCR3+ CD8+ T cells from blood. The receptors were gathered from a human donor in good health. Some clones in this sample may be carry-over from other donors' samples. Both conserved end residues are part of each CDR3. Fields, in order: CDR3 protein, J gene, V gene.

CDR3aa: CATSPRGVARYNEQFF; j_gene: TRBJ2-1; v_gene: TRBV15
CDR3aa: CASTEPGGEQYF; j_gene: TRBJ2-7; v_gene: TRBV7-9
CDR3aa: CSVEGSGTSYTGELFF; j_gene: TRBJ2-2; v_gene: TRBV29-1
CDR3aa: CASSYSPRVWQANTEAFF; j_gene: TRBJ1-1; v_gene: TRBV6-6
CDR3aa: CASSQAGMYSNQPQHF; j_gene: TRBJ1-5; v_gene: TRBV3-1
CDR3aa: CASSPFEGLAKNIQYF; j_gene: TRBJ2-4; v_gene: TRBV7-9
CDR3aa: CASSQPGLAGGSDTQYF; j_gene: TRBJ2-3; v_gene: TRBV3-1
CDR3aa: CASSLSTTGTAPLYEQYF; j_gene: TRBJ2-7; v_gene: TRBV28
CDR3aa: CASSHPPTGSGYNEQFF; j_gene: TRBJ2-1; v_gene: TRBV12-3/TRBV12-4
CDR3aa: CSVGLFGTATGYEQYF; j_gene: TRBJ2-7; v_gene: TRBV29-1
CDR3aa: CASSSLEGNNEQFF; j_gene: TRBJ2-1; v_gene: TRBV5-1
CDR3aa: CASRVLLARSYEQYF; j_gene: TRBJ2-7; v_gene: TRBV6-9
CDR3aa: CASSVMDMGGETQYF; j_gene: TRBJ2-5; v_gene: TRBV9
CDR3aa: CSVEESGWRNTGELFF; j_gene: TRBJ2-2; v_gene: TRBV29-1
CDR3aa: CASRPVGTGKNYGYTF; j_gene: TRBJ1-2; v_gene: TRBV6-2/TRBV6-3
CDR3aa: CAITGTTVSYNEQFF; j_gene: TRBJ2-1; v_gene: TRBV10-3
CDR3aa: CASSLSASNTEAFF; j_gene: TRBJ1-1; v_gene: TRBV7-3
CDR3aa: CASSVRTAFNTDTQYF; j_gene: TRBJ2-3; v_gene: TRBV28
CDR3aa: CASSEVSEYEQYF; j_gene: TRBJ2-7; v_gene: TRBV2
CDR3aa: CAISPGISGNTIYF; j_gene: TRBJ1-3; v_gene: TRBV10-3
CDR3aa: CASSDGGEQYF; j_gene: TRBJ2-7; v_gene: TRBV5-1
CDR3aa: CATSMRGLETQYF; j_gene: TRBJ2-5; v_gene: TRBV15